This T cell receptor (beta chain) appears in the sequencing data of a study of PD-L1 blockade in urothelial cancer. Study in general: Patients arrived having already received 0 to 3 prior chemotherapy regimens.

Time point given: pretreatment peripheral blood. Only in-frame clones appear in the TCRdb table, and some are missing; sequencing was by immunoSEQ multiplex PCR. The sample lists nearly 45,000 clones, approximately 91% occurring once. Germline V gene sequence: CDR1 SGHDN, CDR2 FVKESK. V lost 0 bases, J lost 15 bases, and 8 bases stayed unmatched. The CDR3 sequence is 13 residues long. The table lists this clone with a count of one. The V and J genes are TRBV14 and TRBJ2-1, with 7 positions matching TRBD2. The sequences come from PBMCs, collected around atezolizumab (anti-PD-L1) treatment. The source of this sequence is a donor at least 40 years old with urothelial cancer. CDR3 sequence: CASSQDRTSYPFF. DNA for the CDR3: TGTGCCAGCAGCCAAGATCGGACTAGTTATCCGTTCTTC.